The next 28 T cell receptor beta chains were all read from a single sample in a study of human T cells and chemical hapten exposure (dated by TCRdb to the early 2020s). Libraries were constructed by RACE. TCRdb lists the instrument as NextSeq 500. The raw public data were reprocessed by TCRdb itself: fastp quality trimming at Q25, MiXCR clonotype calling, in-frame beta chains only. Every distinct CDR3 protein forms one entry, paired with its most common genes and DNA. This sample gives around 99,000 distinct CDR3 sequences in total; around 12% of them show up just once. Less than 2.5% of the sample is held by the ten biggest clonotypes. Read against the paper, the sample's time point label means: patch test 1, 2 weeks after DPC sensitization. The treatment or condition label of this sample denotes: therapeutic diphenylcyclopropenone sensitization with weekly scalp DPC. The sample was whole blood, taken in connection with sensitization to the hapten diphenylcyclopropenone (DPC). These receptors came from a woman aged 40-49 years with alopecia areata. Some clones in this sample may be carry-over from other donors' samples.

The chain recombines TRBV5-1 with TRBJ1-2; D gene unclear. The V end lost 0 bases, the J end lost 0 bases, and 9 bases lay between the germline ends. The CDR3 is 15 residues long. Germline V gene data show CDR1 as SGHRS and CDR2 as YFSETQ. The DNA for the CDR3 is TGCGCCAGCAGCTTGGTAGCTGGATCTAACTATGGCTACACCTTC. Protein sequence: CASSLVAGSNYGYTF.

The rearrangement uses TRBV6-2 or TRBV6-3 and TRBJ2-5; 15 nucleotides agree with TRBD2. Germline V gene data show CDR1 as MNHEY and CDR2 as SVGEGT. The V and J ends lost 6 bases and 0 bases, in that order; junction bases with no gene match: 8. The CDR3 has 18 residues. The CDR3 region has the DNA TGTGCCAGCAGCTCGGGACTAGCGGGAGGCGGGTACCAAGAGACCCAGTACTTC. Protein sequence: CASSSGLAGGGYQETQYF.

A few counts support this clonotype. The rearrangement uses TRBV6-2 or TRBV6-3 and TRBJ2-1; 11 bases map to TRBD1. The CDR3 covers 16 residues. The V gene's germline CDR1 is MNHEY and CDR2 SVGEGT. V lost 7 bases to trimming and J lost 6 bases; unmatched junction nucleotides: 11. The CDR3 nucleotides read TGTGCCAGCACGCCACAAGCCGGGACAGGGGGCAATGAGCAGTTCTTC. It translates to CASTPQAGTGGNEQFF.

This clonotype was detected many times. The chain has TRBV3-1 and TRBJ2-2, with D possibly matching TRBD1 (5 bases). Germline CDR1 is LGHDT and CDR2 is YNNKEL (reference sequence). The CDR3 contains 14 residues. V lost 0 bases and J lost 7, with 9 bases in between. Here the CDR3 reads CASSQESRDGELFF. The CDR3 region has the DNA TGTGCCAGCAGCCAAGAATCCAGGGACGGGGAGCTGTTTTTT.

The genes are TRBV7-3 and TRBJ1-2, with D hard to call. V lost 5 bases, J lost 1 base, and 11 bases lay in between. The CDR3 is 14 amino acids. Germline assignment: CDR1 SGHTA and CDR2 FQGTGA. CDR3 amino acids: CASSPEGFNYGYTF. CDR3 coding DNA: TGTGCCAGCAGCCCAGAAGGGTTTAACTATGGCTACACCTTC. Using reference TRBV7-3 and TRBJ1-2 for the parts outside the CDR3, the full variable domain is GAGVSQTPSNKVTEKGKYVELRCDPISGHTALYWYRQSLGQGPEFLIYFQGTGAADDSGLPNDRFFAVRPEGSVSTLKIQRTERGDSAVYLCASSPEGFNYGYTFGSGTRLTVV.

At least ten counts were recorded for this clonotype. This chain joins TRBV4-2 and TRBJ1-1; possibly TRBD1 for D (6 bases). This CDR3 is 18 amino acids long. V was cut by 0 bases and J by 1 base, with 18 bases left in between. Germline V gene lookup returns CDR1 LGHNA and CDR2 YNFKEQ. CDR3 nucleotide sequence: TGTGCCAGCAGCCAAGAATATCGCGACGGGACACAGAACACTGAAGCTTTCTTT. It encodes CASSQEYRDGTQNTEAFF.

This clonotype has just a few counts. The chain recombines TRBV5-5 with TRBJ2-2; 10 bases match TRBD2. Germline lookup yields CDR1 SGHKS and CDR2 YYEKEE (reference sequence). Unmatched junction bases numbered 9, after V lost 6 bases and J lost 4 bases. The CDR3 runs 16 residues. The CDR3 loop reads CASTLGTSVVTGELFF. The CDR3 DNA follows: TGTGCCAGCACCCTCGGGACTAGCGTAGTCACCGGGGAGCTGTTTTTT.

This clonotype was picked up many times. The chain has TRBV7-2 and TRBJ2-7; 9 bases match TRBD1. Per germline, CDR1 SGHTA and CDR2 FQGNSA. The CDR3 totals 15 residues. V dropped 4 bases and J dropped 6; count of bases not matched to a gene: 10. CDR3 protein: CASSSVGGQGLEQYF. CDR3 DNA sequence: TGTGCCAGCAGCTCTGTTGGGGGACAGGGACTCGAGCAGTACTTC.

The table lists this clonotype with many counts. V and J are TRBV4-2 and TRBJ2-1, with D possibly matching TRBD2 (6 bases). The CDR3 has 16 amino acids. The germline V gene has CDR1 LGHNA and CDR2 YNFKEQ. V lost 1 base, J lost 0 bases, and 10 bases lay in between. The CDR3 region is CASSQAEGLSYNEQFF. CDR3 sequence (DNA): TGTGCCAGCAGCCAAGCTGAGGGACTCTCCTACAATGAGCAGTTCTTC.

This clonotype was counted at least ten times. The rearrangement uses TRBV7-2 and TRBJ2-7, with 9 bases that match TRBD2. The CDR3 runs to 17 residues. From germline, CDR1 is SGHTA and CDR2 FQGNSA. With 0 bases clipped from V and 2 bases from J, the junction kept 8 bases outside the gene matches. The DNA for the CDR3 is TGTGCCAGCAGCTTAGCCCGACTAGCGGAACCCCCCTACGAGCAGTACTTC. Its protein product is CASSLARLAEPPYEQYF.

This clonotype was seen more than once but under ten times. The J gene is TRBJ1-2, the V gene TRBV3-1, with D maybe TRBD1 (6 bases). V lost 0 bases and J lost 8, with 16 bases in between. Germline V gene sequence: CDR1 LGHDT, CDR2 YNNKEL (reference sequence). This CDR3 spans 15 amino acids. The CDR3 DNA reads as TGTGCCAGCAGCCAAGATTCCGGGGGGCGCGGAGGCTACACCTTC. Amino acids: CASSQDSGGRGGYTF.

This chain uses TRBV3-1 with TRBJ2-2; 7 nucleotides agree with TRBD2. CDR1 is LGHDT, CDR2 YNNKEL, per germline (reference sequence). V shed 4 bases, J shed 7 bases, and the junction held 9 bases outside the gene matches. The CDR3 extends over 15 amino acids. The CDR3 region is CASSRRREISGELFF. The CDR3 nucleotides read TGTGCCAGCAGCCGCCGGCGGGAGATAAGCGGGGAGCTGTTTTTT.

This rearrangement joins TRBV12-3 or TRBV12-4 to TRBJ2-1; 7 bases align to TRBD1. V shed 3 bases and J 6 bases; nucleotides not matched to a gene: 8. This CDR3 region has 15 residues. The CDR3 sequence: CASSLYRGITNEQFF. CDR3 nucleotides: TGTGCCAGCAGTTTGTACAGGGGAATAACCAATGAGCAGTTCTTC.

This clonotype came up a few times. The J gene is TRBJ2-3, the V gene TRBV6-5; 13 bases are a match to TRBD2. CDR3 size: 16 residues. Unmatched junction bases numbered 5, after V lost 6 bases and J lost 2 bases. The germline gives CDR1 MNHEY, CDR2 SVGAGI. CDR3 sequence (DNA): TGTGCCAGCAGAAGACTAGCGGGAGGACCCACAGATACGCAGTATTTT. It yields the protein CASRRLAGGPTDTQYF.

This clonotype has just a few counts. The chain combines TRBV27 with TRBJ2-7; 9 positions agree with TRBD1. The CDR3 spans 16 residues. The V gene end was trimmed by 2 bases and the J gene end by 5 bases; junction bases not matched to a gene: 10. From germline, CDR1 is MNHEY and CDR2 SMNVEV (reference sequence). In nucleotides, the CDR3 is TGTGCCAGCAGTTTAGCCTGGGACAGGGTACACGACGAGCAGTACTTC. Translating gives CASSLAWDRVHDEQYF.

There are a few counts of this clonotype. At one of its ends the junction is not consistent with the germline gene, which may arise from a read error. The J gene is TRBJ1-1, the V gene TRBV27, with 7 bases matching TRBD1. The CDR3 is 19 residues long. Germline loops: CDR1 MNHEY, CDR2 SMNVEV (reference sequence). The CDR3 DNA reads as TGTGCCAGCAGCTTATACGCCGGACAGGCGGGGGGAATGAACACTGAAGCTTTCTTT. Protein: CASSLYAGQAGGMNTEAFF.

The genes are TRBV27 and TRBJ1-1; tentatively, D is TRBD1 (5 bases). Germline loops: CDR1 MNHEY, CDR2 SMNVEV (reference sequence). This CDR3 comprises 14 residues. V gave up 3 bases and J gave up 1 base, with 9 bases separating them. The CDR3 DNA follows: TGTGCCAGCAGTTTCCGGGGCCAGAACACTGAAGCTTTCTTT. Protein: CASSFRGQNTEAFF.

This chain connects TRBV10-3 to TRBJ2-5; D not resolved. The CDR3 is 13 residues long. With 6 bases removed from V and 1 base from J, the gap between germline ends came to 9 bases. Looked up from germline, CDR1 is ENHRY and CDR2 is SYGVKD. CDR3 residues: CAIRPESQETQYF. Written as DNA, the CDR3 is TGTGCCATCAGGCCGGAATCCCAAGAGACCCAGTACTTC.

This clonotype was seen a handful of times. The V and J genes are TRBV29-1 and TRBJ1-1, with D unclear. The CDR3 spans 12 residues. Germline values: CDR1 SQVTM, CDR2 ANQGSEA. The V end was cut by 3 bases, the J end by 1 base, with 6 bases between. CDR3 DNA: TGCAGCGTTGACACCGGGAACACTGAAGCTTTCTTT. Translation gives CSVDTGNTEAFF.

The gene calls are TRBV5-1 and TRBJ1-3; unclear D gene. Germline V gives CDR1 SGHRS, CDR2 YFSETQ. Trimming cost V 0 bases and J 0 bases, with 13 bases left between them. The CDR3 loop spans 17 amino acids. The DNA of the CDR3 is TGCGCCAGCAGCTTGGGGTCGGGTCCCAGCTCTGGAAACACCATATATTTT. Translated: CASSLGSGPSSGNTIYF.

CDR3: CASSPGVSNEKLFF. The CDR3 region has the DNA TGTGCCAGCAGCCCAGGGGTTTCTAATGAAAAACTGTTTTTT. This sequence joins TRBV7-2 and TRBJ1-4; tentatively, D is TRBD1 (6 bases). This CDR3 has 14 amino acids. Per the germline V gene, CDR1 is SGHTA and CDR2 is FQGNSA. Between the trimmed V and J ends, which lost 5 bases and 3 bases, there was a span of 10 bases.

V usage is TRBV20-1 and J usage is TRBJ1-5; 7 bases map to TRBD1. The J segment lost 11 bases and the V segment lost 0 bases, leaving 19 bases of the junction unmatched. The CDR3 contains 17 residues. CDR1 and CDR2 (germline): DFQATT, SNEGSKA (reference sequence). The CDR3 is CSARDPLGGQRSAAQHF. CDR3 nucleotide sequence: TGCAGTGCTAGAGACCCTCTTGGGGGACAGAGAAGTGCGGCCCAGCATTTT.

This chain connects TRBV24-1 to TRBJ2-3; TRBD1 aligns across 7 bases. The CDR3 is made up of 17 amino acids. With 3 bases clipped from V and 0 bases from J, the junction kept 8 bases outside the gene matches. From germline, CDR1 is KGHDR and CDR2 SFDVKD. CDR3 DNA sequence: TGTGCCACCAGTGATCCCACGGGACAGAGTAGCACAGATACGCAGTATTTT. Translating it yields CATSDPTGQSSTDTQYF.

Ten or more counts support this clonotype. The genes are TRBV12-3 or TRBV12-4 and TRBJ2-1; D could derive from TRBD1 or TRBD2 (5 bases each). CDR3 length equals 16 residues. The V and J ends lost 5 bases and 0 bases respectively, with 14 bases between them. The CDR3 nucleotides read TGTGCCAGCAGTCCTCAAGGGGCGGGCTCCTACAATGAGCAGTTCTTC. This sequence encodes CASSPQGAGSYNEQFF.

This clonotype has at least ten counts. This chain joins TRBV12-3 or TRBV12-4 and TRBJ1-1; no clear D gene. CDR3 length: 13 amino acids. Trimming took off 5 bases at V and 1 base at J, with 8 bases between the two ends. The CDR3 DNA reads as TGTGCCAGCAGTACCGCAGAGAACACTGAAGCTTTCTTT. Its translation: CASSTAENTEAFF.

This clonotype has only a few counts. The V and J genes are TRBV24-1 and TRBJ2-7; 7 nucleotides match TRBD1. Germline values: CDR1 KGHDR, CDR2 SFDVKD. The J segment lost 4 bases and the V segment lost 9 bases, leaving 14 bases of the junction unmatched. The CDR3 length is 15 residues. CDR3 coding DNA: TGTGCCACCTCCTCGACAGGGTCGGCGTTATACGAGCAGTACTTC. This sequence encodes CATSSTGSALYEQYF.

This clonotype was observed a few times. The rearrangement uses TRBV29-1 and TRBJ2-1, with a possible D match to TRBD2 (6 bases). Trimming pared 0 bases from V and 5 bases from J, leaving 14 bases between. Germline loops: CDR1 SQVTM, CDR2 ANQGSEA. There are 15 residues in the CDR3. The CDR3 DNA reads TGCAGCGTTGAAGATGGGCAGGGAGGTCACAATGAGCAGTTCTTC. Encoded protein: CSVEDGQGGHNEQFF.

The CDR3 bases are TGTGCCAGTAGTATAGCCATAATAGCCAAAAACATTCAGTACTTC. It yields the protein CASSIAIIAKNIQYF. The J gene is TRBJ2-4, the V gene TRBV19; no clear D. The germline V and J ends were trimmed by 1 base and 0 bases, with 7 bases remaining between them. This CDR3 comprises 15 residues. The germline CDR1 and CDR2 sequences are LNHDA and SQIVND (reference sequence).